This T cell receptor beta chain was sequenced in a study of T cells in localized non-small cell lung cancer. Study conclusions and caveats: Clonality peaked in uninvolved adjacent lung rather than tumor.

With regard to this clone: Its antigen is as yet unknown.

The protocol was immunoSEQ multiplex PCR, while the TCRdb copy is restricted to in-frame clones and leaves out a portion. The table has about 17,000 clones, about 86% seen once. The CDR3 covers 16 residues. With V trimmed by 10 bases and J by 3 bases, 11 bases remained unmatched. Germline values: CDR1 LNHDA, CDR2 SQIVND (reference sequence). Specimen: peripheral blood, collected before any cancer treatment. This TCR came from a male donor older than 55 with stage III lung adenocarcinoma. The rearrangement links TRBV19 to TRBJ1-5; 11 positions agree with TRBD1. CDR3: CATRTGGWGPNQPQHF. The CDR3, as DNA: TGTGCCACCCGGACAGGGGGCTGGGGCCCCAATCAGCCCCAGCATTTT.